Below, one TCR beta chain is given with its context. The source of the sample is a study of T cells after yellow fever vaccination. For the study at large: SMART-Seq v4 Ultra Low Input prepared the low-cell-number fractions. Overall study results and limits: Abundant bulk-derived clonotypes could contaminate FACS-sorted repertoires. A large majority of primary-vaccination clones showed up again after the booster (approximately 96% CD4, roughly 91% CD8). Some clonotypes, a small share, were shared between CD4 and CD8 compartments.

Using its own MiXCR run on the 5' RACE reads, TCRdb lists one record per CDR3 protein. The sample has some 54,000 distinct CDR3 sequences, approximately 6.6% seen once; the top ten hold 20% to 25%. Germline V CDR1 and CDR2: LNHNV, YYDKDF (reference sequence). V was shortened by 0 bases and J by 4 bases, with 13 bases between the two germline ends. This CDR3 has 15 amino acids. This chain joins TRBV15 and TRBJ2-7; D is perhaps TRBD1 or TRBD2 (5 bases each). The sample in question was CD8+ T cells not binding an NS4B(214-222) dextramer, sorted from PBMCs, obtained about 49 days after the first yellow fever vaccination. The clonotype originates from a young man who received the YFV17D yellow fever vaccine. The CDR3 region has the DNA TGTGCCACCAGCAGAGATGTGGGGGTGGGGTACGAGCAGTACGTC. Protein: CATSRDVGVGYEQYV.